The rows below give T cell receptor beta chains drawn from one sample of a study of T cell responses to AZD1222 COVID-19 vaccine. Sequencing used immunoSEQ multiplex PCR; TCRdb keeps in-frame clones, though not all of them. The sample includes roughly 150,000 clones, just under 95% of them seen just once. The sequencing used peripheral blood, collected 28 days after the second AZD1222 dose. The receptors originated from an adult who received the AZD1222 COVID-19 vaccine. The CDR3 runs from the conserved cysteine through the conserved F or W. Fields, in order: D gene, V gene, J gene, CDR3 DNA, CDR3 protein. A D gene is named only where the DNA matches it firmly.

-,TRBV27,TRBJ1-5,TGTGCCAGCAGTTTATCAGGGAGCAATCAGCCCCAGCATTTT,CASSLSGSNQPQHF
-,TRBV7-9,TRBJ2-1,TGTGCCAGCAGCTTCAACTACCCTCTAGGGGGATGGCAGTTCTTC,CASSFNYPLGGWQFF
-,TRBV20-1,TRBJ1-1,TGCAGTGCGTGGGAGTCTACGGCTTTCTTT,CSAWESTAFF
-,TRBV28,TRBJ1-1,TGTGCCAGCAAACCCCCGGTCGGGGGCATGAACACTGAAGCTTTCTTT,CASKPPVGGMNTEAFF
TRBD1,TRBV2,TRBJ2-7,TGTGCCAGCAGAAGGACAGGGCAATTCGCCGAGCAGTACTTC,CASRRTGQFAEQYF
TRBD1,TRBV5-4,TRBJ1-2,TGTGCCAGCAACTACAGGGGCGATGGCGGCTACACCTTC,CASNYRGDGGYTF
TRBD2,TRBV6-6,TRBJ2-1,TGTGCCAGCAGTTACATAGGCGGGGGGGCCAATGAGCAGTTCTTC,CASSYIGGGANEQFF
TRBD1,TRBV19,TRBJ1-2,TGTGCCAGTAGTATGTATGGGACAGGGTTTGGCTACACCTTC,CASSMYGTGFGYTF
-,TRBV20-1,TRBJ1-1,TGCAGTGCTAGACAGAACACTGAAGCTTTCTTT,CSARQNTEAFF
TRBD2,TRBV11-2,TRBJ2-1,TGTGCCAGCAGCGACGGACTAGCCCCCAGCCAGTTCTTC,CASSDGLAPSQFF
TRBD2,TRBV7-6,TRBJ2-7,TGTGCCAGCAGCTCACTAGCGGGGGGGCCAGGCGAGCAGTACTTC,CASSSLAGGPGEQYF
TRBD1,TRBV11-2,TRBJ2-5,TGTGCCAGCAGCTTATCCGACAGGGGTCGGGTCCAGTACTTC,CASSLSDRGRVQYF
TRBD2,TRBV7-9,TRBJ2-1,TGTGCCAGCAGCCCCCCCGCTTCCGGGACTAGCGGCAATGAGCAGTTCTTC,CASSPPASGTSGNEQFF